A single sample gave rise to the 29 T cell receptor beta chains below, sequenced in a study of radiotherapy plus CTLA-4 blockade in lung cancer. The repertoire was sequenced with immunoSEQ multiplex PCR; TCRdb's copy has only in-frame clones and lacks some. The table has roughly 120,000 clones, about four fifths seen once; the top ten hold about 3.3%. The input for sequencing was peripheral blood, taken from a patient treated with radiotherapy plus ipilimumab. The receptors stem from a human donor with non-small cell lung cancer that progressed on radiotherapy plus ipilimumab. Some clones in this sample may be carry-over from other donors' samples.

As concerns this clone: An end of the junction does not agree with germline; a read error may underlie this. Distinct nucleotide sequences in the sample also encode this CDR3. V is TRBV10-3 and J is TRBJ2-2; D perhaps matches TRBD1 (7 bases). The CDR3 length is 15 residues. Per the germline V gene, CDR1 is ENHRY and CDR2 is SYGVKD. The CDR3 bases are TGCGCCATCAGTGACAGGGCGGGGTTTCACGGGGAGCTGTTTTTT. Translating it yields CAISDRAGFHGELFF.

The chain is built from TRBV4-2 and TRBJ1-4; D is unclear. Trimming cost V 1 base and J 2 bases, with 11 bases left between them. CDR3 length equals 16 residues. The germline CDR1 and CDR2 sequences are LGHNA and YNFKEQ. The CDR3 is CASSQGGGVTNEKLFF. DNA of the CDR3: TGTGCCAGCAGCCAAGGGGGTGGGGTGACTAATGAAAAACTGTTTTTT.

This rearrangement joins TRBV7-2 to TRBJ1-6, with D tentatively TRBD1 (5 bases). Germline CDR1 SGHTA, CDR2 FQGNSA. The CDR3 has 16 amino acids. V gave up 2 bases and J gave up 7 bases, with 15 bases separating them. CDR3 loop: CASSLRGTVANSPLHF. Written as DNA, the CDR3 is TGTGCCAGCAGCTTACGGGGGACTGTTGCCAATTCACCCCTCCACTTT.

The chain links TRBV15 to TRBJ1-2; possible D gene TRBD1, 6 bases. CDR1 and CDR2 (germline): LNHNV, YYDKDF (reference sequence). This CDR3 is built from 16 residues. The V and J ends lost 5 bases and 6 bases respectively, with 22 bases between them. In nucleotides, the CDR3 is TGTGCCACCAGCCGGTGGGATCGGGGGCCCTATAATGGCTACACCTTC. This translates into CATSRWDRGPYNGYTF.

This chain links TRBV5-1 with TRBJ1-1, with 8 bases lining up with TRBD1. Losses at the gene ends were 4 bases for V and 3 bases for J; bases not matched to a gene: 5. This CDR3 is built from 14 residues. CDR1 and CDR2 (germline): SGHRS, YFSETQ. DNA for the CDR3: TGCGCCAGCAGCCCAGGGGGCGCCGACACTGAAGCTTTCTTT. Translation gives CASSPGGADTEAFF.

V and J are TRBV10-1 and TRBJ2-7; D is perhaps TRBD2 (5 bases). V was pared by 6 bases and J by 3 bases, with 9 bases between. The CDR3 has 12 amino acids. The germline V gene has CDR1 WNHNN and CDR2 SYGVQD (reference sequence). The CDR3 sequence is CASRAGRYEQYF. The CDR3 nucleotides are TGCGCCAGCAGGGCGGGTCGCTACGAGCAGTACTTC.

This rearrangement joins TRBV10-3 to TRBJ1-6; 11 bases fit TRBD1. Germline lookup yields CDR1 ENHRY and CDR2 SYGVKD. This CDR3 has 13 amino acids. The J segment lost 9 bases and the V segment lost 11 bases, leaving 6 bases of the junction unmatched. CDR3 region: CAHAGTGGSPLHF. CDR3 coding DNA: TGTGCCCACGCCGGGACAGGGGGTTCACCCCTCCACTTT.

The V and J genes are TRBV29-1 and TRBJ1-2; tentative D call: TRBD1 (6 bases). This CDR3 contains 12 residues. V was cut by 6 bases and J by 8 bases, with 16 bases left in between. The germline V gene encodes CDR1 SQVTM and CDR2 ANQGSEA. In nucleotides, the CDR3 is TGCAGCGTACGCCCTGCTGGGGGCGGCTACACCTTC. Its translation: CSVRPAGGGYTF.

V and J are TRBV5-1 and TRBJ2-7; D is undetermined. Germline CDR1 SGHRS, CDR2 YFSETQ. The CDR3 covers 12 residues. Trimming removed 2 bases from V and 0 bases from J, with 3 bases in between. This CDR3 reads CASSFSSYEQYF. As DNA, the CDR3 is TGCGCCAGCAGCTTCAGCTCCTACGAGCAGTACTTC.

The gene calls are TRBV18 and TRBJ2-3; D call uncertain. V lost 3 bases, J lost 4 bases, and 14 bases lay in between. The CDR3 is 15 amino acids. Germline V gene sequence: CDR1 KGHSH, CDR2 LQKENI. The CDR3 sequence is CASSPRLTLPDTQYF. The CDR3 DNA is TGTGCCAGCTCACCTCGGCTGACCCTCCCAGATACGCAGTATTTT.

The chain combines TRBV9 with TRBJ1-1; weak D call: TRBD1 (5 bases). Trimming took 3 bases from V and 7 from J, leaving 19 bases between them. CDR1 and CDR2 from the germline V gene are SGDLS and YYNGEE. The CDR3 loop spans 15 amino acids. CDR3 amino acids: CASSAGGGELVEAFF. The CDR3 DNA is TGTGCCAGCAGCGCCGGGGGAGGGGAACTTGTTGAAGCTTTCTTT.

The rearrangement uses TRBV7-9 and TRBJ1-4, with a tentative D call TRBD1 (5 bases). The germline V and J ends were trimmed by 6 bases and 0 bases, with 11 bases remaining between them. The CDR3 length is 15 residues. Germline values: CDR1 SEHNR, CDR2 FQNEAQ (reference sequence). The CDR3 bases are TGTGCCAGCAGTGATTCAGGGACAACTAATGAAAAACTGTTTTTT. The encoded protein is CASSDSGTTNEKLFF.

The chain couples TRBV11-3 to TRBJ2-6; D not certain. Trimming left V 1 base short and J 0 bases short, with 4 bases between. Germline V gives CDR1 SGHNT, CDR2 YENEEA. This CDR3 has 15 amino acids. The CDR3 sequence is CASSLGGSGANVLTF. CDR3 DNA: TGTGCCAGCAGCTTAGGGGGCTCTGGGGCCAACGTCCTGACTTTC.

DNA of the CDR3: TGCGCCAGCAGCTTGGCCGGGGTCTTGGAGACCCAGTACTTC. Amino acid sequence: CASSLAGVLETQYF. This chain joins TRBV5-1 and TRBJ2-5, with D perhaps matching TRBD2 (5 bases). V was pared by 0 bases and J by 5 bases, with 11 bases between. In germline, CDR1 is SGHRS, CDR2 YFSETQ. This CDR3 comprises 14 residues.

The J gene is TRBJ1-3, the V gene TRBV2; D is undetermined. The CDR3 contains 14 residues. Germline V gives CDR1 SNHLY, CDR2 FYNNEI. Trimming stripped 4 bases from V and 4 bases from J, with 11 bases between. The CDR3 sequence is CASSGTLGGNTIYF. CDR3 in DNA: TGTGCCAGCAGTGGTACCCTCGGGGGAAACACCATATATTTT.

The V and J genes are TRBV19 and TRBJ1-6; no firm D call. V lost 9 bases, J lost 7 bases, and 10 bases lay in between. CDR1 and CDR2 from the germline V gene are LNHDA and SQIVND (reference sequence). CDR3 length equals 12 residues. The CDR3 is CASGERNSPLHF. The CDR3 coding sequence is TGTGCCAGCGGTGAGAGAAATTCACCCCTCCACTTT.

CDR3 loop: CASSFLIRGNTEAFF. In nucleotides, the CDR3 is TGTGCCAGCAGCTTTCTTATTAGGGGGAACACTGAAGCTTTCTTT. The chain has TRBV11-2 and TRBJ1-1, with D tentatively TRBD1 (5 bases). From germline, CDR1 is SGHAT and CDR2 FQNNGV. Between the trimmed V and J ends, which lost 3 bases and 1 base, there was a span of 12 bases. This CDR3 has 15 residues.

The chain links TRBV6-5 to TRBJ2-2, with D perhaps TRBD2 (5 bases). Germline V gene lookup returns CDR1 MNHEY and CDR2 SVGAGI. The CDR3 spans 15 residues. V lost 5 bases and J 7 bases, leaving 17 bases between the germline ends. CDR3 coding DNA: TGTGCCAGCAGTAAGGACTCGCGGTGGGACGGGGAGCTGTTTTTT. This encodes CASSKDSRWDGELFF.

The chain uses TRBV30 and TRBJ1-1; maybe TRBD1 (5 bases). CDR1 and CDR2 (germline): GTSNPN, SVGIG (reference sequence). Trimming removed 2 bases at V and 12 bases at J, with 13 bases between. CDR3 length equals 11 residues. In nucleotides, the CDR3 is TGTGCCTGGAGTATGCAGGGCCTTCCTTTCTTT. Protein: CAWSMQGLPFF.

The chain employs TRBV10-3 and TRBJ2-6; D possibly matches TRBD1 or TRBD2 (5 bases each). Looked up from germline, CDR1 is ENHRY and CDR2 is SYGVKD. V lost 8 bases and J lost 0, with 14 bases in between. This CDR3 has 16 residues. The CDR3 DNA reads TGTGCCATCTCGAGGGGATGGGACTCTGGGGCCAACGTCCTGACTTTC. Amino acids: CAISRGWDSGANVLTF.

This sequence joins TRBV14 and TRBJ2-5; TRBD1 is a possible D gene (5 bases). The CDR3 is 16 residues long. The germline V gene encodes CDR1 SGHDN and CDR2 FVKESK. V was pared by 0 bases and J by 5 bases, with 16 bases between. CDR3 sequence reads: CASSQDRAGPSETQYF. CDR3 nucleotides: TGTGCCAGCAGCCAAGATCGGGCAGGGCCCTCCGAGACCCAGTACTTC.

The rearrangement links TRBV18 to TRBJ1-5; weak D call: TRBD1 (5 bases). CDR3 length equals 16 residues. Deletions cut 2 bases from V and 6 bases from J, with 17 bases between. Per germline, CDR1 KGHSH and CDR2 LQKENI. For the CDR3, the DNA is TGTGCCAGCTCACCAACGGGTCAACTCCAGGGTCAGCCCCAGCATTTT. Residues: CASSPTGQLQGQPQHF.

This clone was detected only once. Germline and junction disagree at one end, which may indicate a read error. CDR3 in amino acids: CASSYSDNSPLHF. CDR3 DNA sequence: TGTGCCAGCAGTTACTCCGATAATTCACCCCTCCACTTT. The chain employs TRBV6-5 and TRBJ1-6, with D unresolved. This CDR3 region has 13 residues. CDR1 and CDR2 from the germline V gene are MNHEY and SVGAGI.

V gene TRBV29-1 combines with J gene TRBJ1-4; D perhaps matches TRBD1 (6 bases). The CDR3 is made up of 13 amino acids. V lost 5 bases to trimming and J lost 8 bases, with 15 bases between them. Germline-derived CDR1 and CDR2 are SQVTM and ANQGSEA. The CDR3 loop reads CSVYNRAEEKLFF. CDR3 sequence (DNA): TGCAGCGTTTATAACAGGGCGGAAGAAAAACTGTTTTTT.

V and J are TRBV7-6 and TRBJ2-3, with D perhaps matching TRBD2 (6 bases). The CDR3 spans 16 residues. Germline-derived CDR1 and CDR2 are SGHVS and FNYEAQ. The V and J ends lost 2 bases and 3 bases respectively, with 15 bases between them. CDR3 sequence reads: CASSLYGGNPTDTQYF. In DNA form, the CDR3 reads TGTGCCAGCAGCTTATACGGGGGAAACCCTACAGATACGCAGTATTTT.

The CDR3 spells CASSNPTGQARMYGYTF. CDR3 in DNA: TGTGCCAGTAGTAACCCCACGGGACAGGCCAGAATGTATGGCTACACCTTC. V gene TRBV19 combines with J gene TRBJ1-2, with TRBD1 matching 8 bases. Losses at the gene ends were 4 bases for V and 5 bases for J; bases not matched to a gene: 15. The CDR3 sequence is 17 residues long. Germline V gene sequence: CDR1 LNHDA, CDR2 SQIVND (reference sequence).

This clone occurred a few times. V and J are TRBV30 and TRBJ2-5; 10 positions match TRBD1. CDR3 length: 15 residues. J lost 4 bases, V lost 5 bases, and 10 bases had no gene match. Germline CDR1 and CDR2: GTSNPN and SVGIG (reference sequence). CDR3: CAWDSGTGVGETQYF. The CDR3, as DNA: TGTGCCTGGGACTCCGGGACAGGGGTCGGAGAGACCCAGTACTTC. Full variable domain (remainder filled in from reference TRBV30 and TRBJ2-5): SQTIHQWPATLVQPVGSPLSLECTVEGTSNPNLYWYRQAAGRGLQLLFYSVGIGQISSEVPQNLSASRPQDRQFILSSKKLLLSDSGFYLCAWDSGTGVGETQYFGPGTRLLVL.

J is TRBJ1-2 and V is TRBV10-3; tentative D call: TRBD1 (5 bases). The CDR3 has 17 residues. The V gene lost 0 bases and the J gene lost 5 bases, with 19 bases spanning the gap. Germline loops: CDR1 ENHRY, CDR2 SYGVKD. The CDR3 loop is CAISESNFPAGKYGYTF. The CDR3 DNA reads as TGTGCCATCAGTGAGTCTAACTTCCCCGCAGGGAAATATGGCTACACCTTC.

This clone turned up a few times. The chain employs TRBV29-1 and TRBJ1-2; D not certain. The V and J ends lost 6 bases and 2 bases respectively, with 7 bases between them. Germline lookup yields CDR1 SQVTM and CDR2 ANQGSEA. The CDR3 loop spans 11 amino acids. CDR3 sequence (DNA): TGCAGCGTCGGGTCCAACTATGGCTACACCTTC. It yields the protein CSVGSNYGYTF.